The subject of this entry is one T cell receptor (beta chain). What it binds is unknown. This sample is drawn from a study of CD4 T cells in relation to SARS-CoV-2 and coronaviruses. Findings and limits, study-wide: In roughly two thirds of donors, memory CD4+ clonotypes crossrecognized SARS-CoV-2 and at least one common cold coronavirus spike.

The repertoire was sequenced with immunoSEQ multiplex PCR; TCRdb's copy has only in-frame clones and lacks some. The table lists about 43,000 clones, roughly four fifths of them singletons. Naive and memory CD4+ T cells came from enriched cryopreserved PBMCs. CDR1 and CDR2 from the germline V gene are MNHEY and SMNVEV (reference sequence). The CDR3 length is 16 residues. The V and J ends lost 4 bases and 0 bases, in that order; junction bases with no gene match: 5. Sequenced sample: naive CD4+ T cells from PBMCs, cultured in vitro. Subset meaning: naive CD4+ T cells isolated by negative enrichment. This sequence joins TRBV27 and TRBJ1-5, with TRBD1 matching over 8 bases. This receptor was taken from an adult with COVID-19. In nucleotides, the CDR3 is TGTGCCAGCAGTTCGGGGACAGGTTCTAGCAATCAGCCCCAGCATTTT. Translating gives CASSSGTGSSNQPQHF.